A single count supports the clone carrying this TCR beta chain. The data belong to a study of T cell changes during pregnancy in multiple sclerosis. CDR3 length: 15 residues. CDR1 and CDR2 (germline): SGHTA, FQGNSA. V was pared by 0 bases and J by 8 bases, with 15 bases between. Libraries were prepared by immunoSEQ multiplex PCR; TCRdb keeps only in-frame clonotypes and omits some of them. Here the sample spans almost 20,000 clones, about 85% being singletons. The clonotype originates from a female donor in good health, enrolled as a control in a pregnancy study. The rearrangement links TRBV7-2 to TRBJ2-3; TRBD1 is a possible D gene (6 bases). Sequenced material: CD8+ T cells from peripheral blood mononuclear cells, taken in the third trimester of pregnancy. The CDR3 loop is CASSLAGAGVSTQYF. In DNA, the CDR3 is TGTGCCAGCAGCTTAGCGGGGGCAGGGGTTAGTACGCAGTATTTT. The full variable domain, completed using reference TRBV7-2 and TRBJ2-3, is GAGVSQSPSNKVTEKGKDVELRCDPISGHTALYWYRQSLGQGLEFLIYFQGNSAPDKSGLPSDRFSAERTGGSVSTLTIQRTQQEDSAVYLCASSLAGAGVSTQYFGPGTRLTVL.